This entry describes one T cell receptor beta chain. The sample originates from a study of blood T cell repertoires in COVID-19. Deletions cut 4 bases from V and 2 bases from J, with 12 bases between. From germline, CDR1 is MGHRA and CDR2 YSYEKL. This CDR3 has 14 residues. Profiled with immunoSEQ multiplex PCR; TCRdb holds only in-frame clones, not every one. Here the sample spans roughly 380,000 clones, 85% being singletons. The TCR sequence derives from a woman aged 18-29 years with acute or convalescent COVID-19. Input material: peripheral blood. The rearrangement joins TRBV4-1 to TRBJ2-7, with D perhaps matching TRBD2 (6 bases). In nucleotides, the CDR3 is TGCGCCAGCAGCCTAGTCGGGGGAACCTACGAGCAGTACTTC. Protein: CASSLVGGTYEQYF.